This T cell receptor beta chain was observed in a study of cytomegalovirus exposure and HLA in healthy donors. Findings and limits, study-wide: CMV antigen specificity of three CMV-associated chains was confirmed in vitro.

Comments on this clone: Its specificity is unknown.

PCR employed 60 Vbeta and 13 Jbeta primers. Sequencing used immunoSEQ multiplex PCR; TCRdb keeps in-frame clones, though not all of them. The sample contains under 100,000 clones, 65% to 80% of which appear only once. CDR3 length: 13 amino acids. Trimming cost V 1 base and J 5 bases, with 9 bases left between them. The V gene's germline CDR1 is LNHDA and CDR2 SQIVND (reference sequence). The specimen was PBMCs. The J gene is TRBJ2-7, the V gene TRBV19; TRBD1 is a possible D gene (6 bases). The sequence came from a woman aged 45-60 years in good health and CMV-seropositive. CDR3 protein: CASSIGGRNEQYF. Here the CDR3 DNA reads TGTGCCAGTAGTATAGGGGGGCGGAACGAGCAGTACTTC. The variable domain in full, with the rest retrieved from reference TRBV19 and TRBJ2-7, is DGGITQSPKYLFRKEGQNVTLSCEQNLNHDAMYWYRQDPGQGLRLIYYSQIVNDFQKGDIAEGYSVSREKKESFPLTVTSAQKNPTAFYLCASSIGGRNEQYFGPGTRLTVT.